Each of the 27 T cell receptor beta chains below was sequenced from the same sample in a study of blood T cell repertoires in COVID-19. Clones were read by immunoSEQ multiplex PCR, and TCRdb kept only the in-frame ones, dropping some. The repertoire includes tens of thousands of clones, about nine tenths of them detected once, and roughly 4.4% sits in the top ten. Input material: peripheral blood. The source is a man between 50 and 59 years old with active COVID-19.

The rearrangement joins TRBV7-8 to TRBJ1-2; possible D gene TRBD1, 6 bases. The germline V and J ends were trimmed by 1 base and 6 bases, with 18 bases remaining between them. CDR3 length: 16 amino acids. Germline values: CDR1 SGHVS, CDR2 FQNEAQ. The CDR3 is CASSLGSRQASHGYTF. The CDR3 DNA sequence: TGTGCCAGCAGCTTAGGTAGCCGACAGGCCTCCCATGGCTACACCTTC.

V is TRBV18 and J is TRBJ1-1; 8 nucleotides line up with TRBD1. Germline-derived CDR1 and CDR2 are KGHSH and LQKENI. J gave up 10 bases and V 4 bases, and 8 bases lay outside the gene matches. This CDR3 is 13 amino acids long. The CDR3 spells CASSLDRGGGAFF. The CDR3, as DNA: TGTGCCAGCTCACTCGACAGGGGCGGGGGAGCTTTCTTT.

This clone was counted a few times. The rearrangement links TRBV5-6 to TRBJ1-1; D not resolved. The V gene's germline CDR1 is SGHDT and CDR2 YYEEEE. V was pared by 0 bases and J by 11 bases, with 14 bases between. The CDR3 is 13 amino acids. The CDR3 sequence is CASSLESLGWAFF. CDR3 coding DNA: TGTGCCAGCAGCTTGGAATCCCTCGGTTGGGCTTTCTTT.

V gene TRBV4-1 combines with J gene TRBJ2-1, with 11 bases identical to TRBD2. This CDR3 spans 16 amino acids. The germline gives CDR1 MGHRA, CDR2 YSYEKL. V lost 6 bases, J lost 0 bases, and 4 bases stayed unmatched. CDR3: CASRTSGTSSYNEQFF. CDR3 bases: TGCGCCAGCAGGACTAGCGGGACGAGCTCCTACAATGAGCAGTTCTTC.

The chain has TRBV7-2 and TRBJ2-3; no definite D call. In germline, CDR1 is SGHTA, CDR2 FQGNSA. This CDR3 contains 14 residues. The V and J ends lost 6 bases and 0 bases respectively, with 10 bases between them. CDR3 bases: TGTGCCAGCAGTCACTTATATAGCACAGATACGCAGTATTTT. Residues: CASSHLYSTDTQYF.

The chain couples TRBV15 to TRBJ1-1; D is uncertain. The CDR3 is 13 residues long. Deletions cut 4 bases from V and 11 bases from J, with 17 bases between. Germline CDR1 reads LNHNV; CDR2 reads YYDKDF (reference sequence). In DNA form, the CDR3 reads TGTGCCACCAGCAAAGAATCGAGGTTCGGGGCTTTCTTT. This codes for CATSKESRFGAFF.

The rearrangement links TRBV27 to TRBJ1-4; D is perhaps TRBD1 (6 bases). The CDR3 runs 14 residues. Germline lookup yields CDR1 MNHEY and CDR2 SMNVEV (reference sequence). The V end lost 2 bases, the J end lost 7 bases, and 11 bases lay between the germline ends. CDR3 in DNA: TGTGCCAGCAGTTTAAACGCACAGGGTGAAAAACTGTTTTTT. Amino acids: CASSLNAQGEKLFF.

V usage is TRBV6-2 or TRBV6-3 and J usage is TRBJ1-1, with D perhaps matching TRBD1 (6 bases). The CDR3 has 15 amino acids. From germline, CDR1 is MNHEY and CDR2 SVGEGT. Trimming removed 5 bases from V and 1 base from J, with 14 bases in between. The CDR3 region has the DNA TGTGCCAGCAGTGGTTATGGGGGCTCGAACACTGAAGCTTTCTTT. Translated: CASSGYGGSNTEAFF.

This clone was detected only once. V and J are TRBV6-2 or TRBV6-3 and TRBJ1-5, with D tentatively TRBD1 (6 bases). The V gene's germline CDR1 is MNHEY and CDR2 SVGEGT. V was trimmed by 2 bases and J by 2 bases, leaving 10 bases between them. The CDR3 totals 15 residues. The CDR3 is CASSYTQGRNQPQHF. The CDR3 DNA is TGTGCCAGCAGTTACACACAGGGCCGCAATCAGCCCCAGCATTTT.

This clone was found once. This rearrangement joins TRBV12-3 or TRBV12-4 to TRBJ1-1; D remains unclear. There are 13 residues in the CDR3. Trimming took 4 bases from V and 3 from J, leaving 9 bases between them. CDR3 loop: CASSSRAYTEAFF. CDR3 bases: TGTGCCAGCAGTTCCCGAGCGTACACTGAAGCTTTCTTT.

The gene calls are TRBV6-5 and TRBJ2-1; 10 bases line up with TRBD2. Looked up from germline, CDR1 is MNHEY and CDR2 is SVGAGI. The CDR3 has 14 residues. V trimming: 6 bases; J trimming: 6 bases; junction bases outside the gene matches: 5. CDR3 residues: CASSPAGGSNEQFF. CDR3 DNA: TGTGCCAGCAGCCCAGCGGGGGGGAGCAATGAGCAGTTCTTC.

This clone was detected only once. Written as DNA, the CDR3 is TGTGCCAGCAGTCCAGACAGGGGGGAACTCCATCAGCCCCAGCATTTT. It translates to CASSPDRGELHQPQHF. The chain carries TRBV6-6 and TRBJ1-5; 9 nucleotides agree with TRBD1. Germline V gives CDR1 MNHNY, CDR2 SVGAGI (reference sequence). There are 16 residues in the CDR3. V was clipped by 5 bases and J by 5 bases; unmatched bases: 10.

This clone showed up just once. The gene calls are TRBV11-3 and TRBJ2-7; 7 bases align to TRBD1. The CDR3 loop spans 14 amino acids. Germline-derived CDR1 and CDR2 are SGHNT and YENEEA. Germline trimming cut 5 bases from V and 2 bases from J; bases unmatched to any gene: 6. This CDR3 reads CASSTRTGAYEQYF. The CDR3, as DNA: TGTGCCAGCAGCACCCGGACAGGTGCCTACGAGCAGTACTTC. Looking up the rest from reference TRBV11-3 and TRBJ2-7 gives the full variable domain: EAGVVQSPRYKIIEKKQPVAFWCNPISGHNTLYWYLQNLGQGPELLIRYENEEAVDDSQLPKDRFSAERLKGVDSTLKIQPAELGDSAVYLCASSTRTGAYEQYFGPGTRLTVT.

The chain joins TRBV25-1 to TRBJ2-7, with 8 bases matching TRBD1. V lost 3 bases to trimming and J lost 4 bases; unmatched junction nucleotides: 5. CDR3 size: 14 residues. Germline values: CDR1 MGHDK, CDR2 SYGVNS. This chain's CDR3 is CASSDTGQAYEQYF. The CDR3 DNA follows: TGTGCCAGCAGTGACACGGGACAGGCTTACGAGCAGTACTTC.

This chain connects TRBV3-1 (or the pseudogene TRBV3-2) to TRBJ1-2; 7 bases align to TRBD1. CDR3 length: 14 residues. With V trimmed by 2 bases and J by 7 bases, 7 bases remained unmatched. The germline V gene encodes CDR1 LGHDT and CDR2 YNNKEL (reference sequence). The CDR3 loop is CASSQTGGGTGYTF. Here the CDR3 DNA reads TGTGCCAGCAGCCAAACCGGAGGGGGCACTGGCTACACCTTC.

The rearrangement joins TRBV15 to TRBJ1-5, with no clear D. With 1 base removed from V and 7 bases from J, the gap between germline ends came to 11 bases. Germline CDR1 is LNHNV and CDR2 is YYDKDF (reference sequence). This CDR3 spans 14 amino acids. CDR3 residues: CATSRGAVRQPQHF. The CDR3 nucleotides are TGTGCCACCAGCAGAGGTGCGGTTCGACAGCCCCAGCATTTT.

J is TRBJ2-3 and V is TRBV2; 11 positions agree with TRBD1. The germline V gene encodes CDR1 SNHLY and CDR2 FYNNEI. There are 11 residues in the CDR3. Trimming removed 4 bases from V and 14 bases from J; junction bases left unmatched: 2. CDR3 in DNA: TGTGCCAGCAGTGGCGGGACAGGGGGGTATTTT. It is translated as CASSGGTGGYF.

The V gene is TRBV27, the J gene TRBJ1-2, with 7 bases fitting TRBD1. Germline lookup yields CDR1 MNHEY and CDR2 SMNVEV (reference sequence). The CDR3 runs to 17 residues. Losses at the gene ends were 4 bases for V and 0 bases for J; bases not matched to a gene: 11. The CDR3 protein is CASSSDGAGGPNYGYTF. CDR3 nucleotide sequence: TGTGCCAGCAGTTCAGATGGTGCAGGGGGTCCTAACTATGGCTACACCTTC.

The chain couples TRBV15 to TRBJ1-2; D remains ambiguous. The V end was cut by 0 bases, the J end by 0 bases, with 8 bases between. The CDR3 is made up of 15 amino acids. Per the germline V gene, CDR1 is LNHNV and CDR2 is YYDKDF (reference sequence). In nucleotides, the CDR3 is TGTGCCACCAGCAGAGATCCACAAGCTAACTATGGCTACACCTTC. It encodes CATSRDPQANYGYTF.

The rearrangement joins TRBV6-5 to TRBJ1-2; TRBD1 agrees at 7 bases. CDR1 and CDR2 from the germline V gene are MNHEY and SVGAGI. The V gene end was trimmed by 7 bases and the J gene end by 4 bases; junction bases not matched to a gene: 9. This CDR3 spans 14 amino acids. CDR3 sequence reads: CASTLSGGSYGYTF. CDR3 nucleotides: TGTGCCAGCACGCTTTCAGGGGGATCCTATGGCTACACCTTC.

The chain joins TRBV4-3 to TRBJ2-5, with D tentatively TRBD1 (5 bases). Deletions cut 2 bases from V and 10 bases from J, with 17 bases between. CDR1 LGHNA and CDR2 YSLEER come from the germline V gene. CDR3 length: 14 amino acids. CDR3 nucleotides: TGCGCCAGCAGCCAAAGTATGGGAAGGGGCTTCCAGTACTTC. This translates into CASSQSMGRGFQYF.

The CDR3 loop reads CASSRGSNQPQHF. The CDR3 nucleotides are TGTGCCAGCAGTAGAGGGAGCAATCAGCCCCAGCATTTT. The rearrangement joins TRBV3-1 (or the pseudogene TRBV3-2) to TRBJ1-5, with D unclear. Per germline, CDR1 LGHDT and CDR2 YNNKEL (reference sequence). This CDR3 region has 13 residues. Trimming pared 6 bases from V and 1 base from J, leaving 7 bases between.

V usage is TRBV19 and J usage is TRBJ1-2; 8 positions match TRBD1. The V gene's germline CDR1 is LNHDA and CDR2 SQIVND (reference sequence). V shed 7 bases and J 4 bases; nucleotides not matched to a gene: 8. This CDR3 spans 14 amino acids. The DNA of the CDR3 is TGTGCCAGTACCCCTTGGGACAGGTCCTATGGCTACACCTTC. Translating gives CASTPWDRSYGYTF.

The rearrangement joins TRBV7-9 to TRBJ2-7; D not certain. Trimming pared 5 bases from V and 5 bases from J, leaving 13 bases between. From germline, CDR1 is SEHNR and CDR2 FQNEAQ (reference sequence). The CDR3 loop spans 13 amino acids. The CDR3 spells CASSTRGFDEQYF. In DNA form, the CDR3 reads TGTGCCAGCAGCACCCGAGGCTTTGACGAGCAGTACTTC.

The chain uses TRBV5-1 and TRBJ2-2; no clear D. Deletions cut 1 base from V and 4 bases from J, with 14 bases between. CDR1 is SGHRS, CDR2 YFSETQ, per germline. This CDR3 spans 16 amino acids. DNA of the CDR3: TGCGCCAGCAGCTTGTCGTTTCTAGACGGCACCGGGGAGCTGTTTTTT. Protein product: CASSLSFLDGTGELFF.

The chain uses TRBV11-1 and TRBJ2-2; TRBD2 matches 9 bases. Germline V gene sequence: CDR1 SGHAT, CDR2 FQDESV (reference sequence). This CDR3 has 15 residues. V was pared by 2 bases and J by 7 bases, with 5 bases of the junction left unmatched. The CDR3 loop is CASSLRGRVVGELFF. The CDR3 DNA reads TGTGCCAGCAGCTTACGCGGGAGGGTGGTCGGGGAGCTGTTTTTT.

This clone was seen only a few times. The chain combines TRBV7-8 with TRBJ1-5, with TRBD1 as a possible D gene (5 bases). This CDR3 comprises 16 residues. Deletions cut 0 bases from V and 4 bases from J, with 13 bases between. The germline CDR1 and CDR2 sequences are SGHVS and FQNEAQ. The CDR3: CASSLAFFGGNQPQHF. The CDR3, as DNA: TGTGCCAGCAGCTTAGCGTTCTTCGGGGGGAATCAGCCCCAGCATTTT.